The 19 T cell receptor beta chains below all came from one sample that was sequenced in a study of blood T cells in healthy people across ages. For the second PCR, which ran for about 6 to 11 cycles, a sample-barcoded 5' primer and a J-beta primer mix were used. One entry per CDR3 protein, called by TCRdb with MiXCR from the 5' RACE reads. The table has about 1.1 million distinct CDR3 sequences, 35% to 40% seen once. Sequenced input: blood. Receptors originate from a man in his late teens or twenties in good health.

This clonotype was seen a few times. The chain carries TRBV12-3 or TRBV12-4 and TRBJ1-2; a weak D match, TRBD1 (6 bases). This CDR3 is 15 amino acids long. The ends were cut back, 5 bases at V and 2 bases at J, with 15 bases in the middle. The CDR3 loop is CASSQRGGANYGYTF. The DNA of the CDR3 is TGTGCCAGCAGTCAGCGTGGGGGCGCAAACTATGGCTACACCTTC.

The gene calls are TRBV9 and TRBJ1-3, with 8 nucleotides matching TRBD1. The CDR3 consists of 17 residues. Losses at the gene ends were 0 bases for V and 0 bases for J; bases not matched to a gene: 5. Per the germline V gene, CDR1 is SGDLS and CDR2 is YYNGEE. CDR3 sequence: CASSVAPGQDSGNTIYF. In nucleotides, the CDR3 is TGTGCCAGCAGCGTAGCCCCGGGACAGGACTCTGGAAACACCATATATTTT.

Only one count was recorded for this clonotype. The gene calls are TRBV4-2 and TRBJ2-5; D unresolved. V dropped 0 bases and J dropped 5 bases, with 10 bases sitting between them. This CDR3 region has 14 residues. Per the germline V gene, CDR1 is LGHNA and CDR2 is YNFKEQ. CDR3 amino acids: CASSQDGVLETQYF. The DNA for the CDR3 is TGTGCCAGCAGCCAAGATGGGGTCTTGGAGACCCAGTACTTC.

CDR3 amino acids: CASSQVSFAGGGGTEAFF. The CDR3 DNA reads as TGTGCCAGCAGCCAAGTTTCCTTTGCCGGTGGGGGGGGGACTGAAGCTTTCTTT. This chain uses TRBV3-1 with TRBJ1-1; TRBD1 might be the D (5 bases). Germline CDR1 LGHDT, CDR2 YNNKEL (reference sequence). CDR3 length equals 18 residues. The V and J ends lost 1 base and 5 bases respectively, with 23 bases between them.

The sample holds a few counts of this clonotype. The rearrangement joins TRBV28 to TRBJ1-6, with D tentatively TRBD1 (6 bases). Germline V gene data show CDR1 as MDHEN and CDR2 as SYDVKM. The CDR3 loop spans 15 amino acids. Trimming removed 4 bases from V and 8 bases from J, with 15 bases in between. The chain's CDR3 is CASSWGRGMYSPLHF. In DNA form, the CDR3 reads TGTGCCAGCAGTTGGGGCAGGGGAATGTATTCACCCCTCCACTTT.

In this sample, this clonotype turned up a few times. The V call is TRBV20-1, the J call TRBJ2-1; the match to TRBD2 covers 7 bases. The CDR3 totals 15 residues. Trimming removed 5 bases from V and 0 bases from J; junction bases left unmatched: 7. Germline V gene data show CDR1 as DFQATT and CDR2 as SNEGSKA (reference sequence). CDR3 loop: CSAQRGESSYNEQFF. The CDR3 bases are TGCAGTGCTCAGCGGGGCGAGAGCTCCTACAATGAGCAGTTCTTC.

The chain combines TRBV12-3 or TRBV12-4 with TRBJ1-4; D unclear. Trimming took 3 bases from V and 10 from J, leaving 12 bases between them. CDR3 length: 13 residues. This chain's CDR3 is CASSLRVEGKLFF. The CDR3 coding sequence is TGTGCCAGCAGTTTGAGGGTCGAGGGAAAACTGTTTTTT.

This clonotype was observed a handful of times. The chain employs TRBV7-2 and TRBJ1-1, with TRBD1 as a possible D gene (5 bases). Germline V gene lookup returns CDR1 SGHTA and CDR2 FQGNSA. V lost 5 bases, J lost 10 bases, and 11 bases lay in between. The CDR3 has 11 residues. The CDR3 region is CASSADSLAFF. In nucleotides, the CDR3 is TGTGCCAGCAGCGCCGACAGCTTAGCTTTCTTT.

This chain joins TRBV20-1 and TRBJ1-1, with 9 bases that match TRBD1. This CDR3 contains 15 residues. The junction had 10 bases not matched to a gene; V was cut back by 0 bases and J by 8 bases. Germline loops: CDR1 DFQATT, CDR2 SNEGSKA (reference sequence). The CDR3 bases are TGCAGTGCTAGAGATCCTGCAATTGGGACAGGGGAAGCTTTCTTT. Amino acid sequence: CSARDPAIGTGEAFF.

The chain links TRBV24-1 to TRBJ2-1; 7 bases map to TRBD1. V lost 9 bases and J lost 5; bases outside the gene matches: 3. The germline CDR1 and CDR2 sequences are KGHDR and SFDVKD. This CDR3 is built from 12 residues. CDR3 protein: CATSDRDNEQFF. CDR3 bases: TGTGCCACCTCAGACAGGGACAATGAGCAGTTCTTC.

Only a few counts were recorded for this clonotype. The V call is TRBV5-6, the J call TRBJ2-1; D tentatively fits TRBD1 or TRBD2 (7 bases each). The CDR3 is made up of 16 amino acids. In germline, CDR1 is SGHDT, CDR2 YYEEEE. Deletions cut 0 bases from V and 3 bases from J, with 13 bases between. CDR3 protein: CASSLDRGLLYNEQFF. The CDR3 DNA is TGTGCCAGCAGCTTGGACAGGGGACTACTCTACAATGAGCAGTTCTTC.

In its sample, this clonotype was seen a few times. This chain connects TRBV7-2 to TRBJ2-3, with D maybe TRBD2 (6 bases). The CDR3 has 15 residues. Germline CDR1 and CDR2: SGHTA and FQGNSA. V gave up 4 bases and J gave up 6 bases, with 17 bases separating them. The CDR3: CASSSLGRYTDTQYF. The CDR3, as DNA: TGTGCCAGCAGCTCGTTGGGGAGGTACACGGATACGCAGTATTTT.

The chain has TRBV29-1 and TRBJ2-3; 8 nucleotides align to TRBD1. The CDR3 has 14 residues. The trim removed 7 bases at V and 7 bases at J, leaving 13 bases unmatched. Germline V gene data show CDR1 as SQVTM and CDR2 as ANQGSEA. CDR3 nucleotide sequence: TGCAGCGGTTCCAGACAGGGGTTTAGAAATACGCAGTATTTT. Amino acid sequence: CSGSRQGFRNTQYF.

The chain links TRBV28 to TRBJ1-5; D might be TRBD1 (6 bases). CDR3 length: 12 amino acids. Trimming left V 8 bases short and J 4 bases short, with 9 bases between. CDR1 is MDHEN and CDR2 is SYDVKM in the germline V gene. CDR3 sequence: CASHTGNQPQHF. In DNA form, the CDR3 reads TGTGCCAGCCATACAGGGAATCAGCCCCAGCATTTT.

This clonotype was detected ten times or more. This chain connects TRBV10-3 to TRBJ2-2; D not certain. There are 15 residues in the CDR3. Germline V gene lookup returns CDR1 ENHRY and CDR2 SYGVKD. Deletions cut 6 bases from V and 3 bases from J, with 14 bases between. CDR3 region: CAIRDGSLDTGELFF. DNA for the CDR3: TGTGCCATCAGGGACGGATCCCTCGACACCGGGGAGCTGTTTTTT.

CDR3 sequence: CASSYDMRDDTEAFF. The DNA for the CDR3 is TGTGCCAGCAGTTACGACATGAGGGACGACACTGAAGCTTTCTTT. The chain combines TRBV7-2 with TRBJ1-1; the D gene is possibly TRBD1 (5 bases). Germline V gene sequence: CDR1 SGHTA, CDR2 FQGNSA. V lost 6 bases, J lost 3 bases, and 17 bases lay in between. CDR3 length equals 15 residues.

The chain recombines TRBV2 with TRBJ2-4, with D perhaps matching TRBD1 (6 bases). The DNA end is a closer match to TRBJ2-7, so the J assignment may be wrong. Germline-derived CDR1 and CDR2 are SNHLY and FYNNEI. The CDR3 runs to 15 residues. The CDR3 reads CASSVGQGIFYEQYF. The CDR3 DNA is TGTGCCAGCAGTGTGGGGCAGGGGATATTCTACGAGCAGTACTTC.

There are many counts of this clonotype. V usage is TRBV25-1 and J usage is TRBJ2-3; a weak D match, TRBD2 (5 bases). The V end lost 6 bases, the J end lost 6 bases, and 13 bases lay between the germline ends. The CDR3 runs to 13 residues. In germline, CDR1 is MGHDK, CDR2 SYGVNS. CDR3 sequence reads: CASSPGSGDTQYF. As DNA, the CDR3 is TGTGCCAGCAGCCCTGGCAGCGGCGATACGCAGTATTTT.

This clonotype was counted between two and nine times. The chain links TRBV7-2 to TRBJ1-2, with a possible D match to TRBD1 (5 bases). Germline CDR1 and CDR2: SGHTA and FQGNSA. This CDR3 contains 14 residues. V was cut by 2 bases and J by 1 base, with 8 bases left in between. CDR3 nucleotides: TGTGCCAGCAGCTTACCCGACAGTAACTATGGCTACACCTTC. It translates to CASSLPDSNYGYTF.